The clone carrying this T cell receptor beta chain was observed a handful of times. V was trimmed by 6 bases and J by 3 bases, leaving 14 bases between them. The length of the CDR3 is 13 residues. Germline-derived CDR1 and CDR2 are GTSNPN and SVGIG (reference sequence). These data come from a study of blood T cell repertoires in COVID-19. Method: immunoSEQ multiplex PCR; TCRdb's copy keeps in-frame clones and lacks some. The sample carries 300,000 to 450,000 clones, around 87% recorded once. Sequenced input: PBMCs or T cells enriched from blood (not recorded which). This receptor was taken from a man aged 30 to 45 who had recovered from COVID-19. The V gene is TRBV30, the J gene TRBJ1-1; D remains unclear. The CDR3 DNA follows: TGTGCCTGTGACATTCTCAGAGACACTGAAGCTTTCTTT. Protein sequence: CACDILRDTEAFF.